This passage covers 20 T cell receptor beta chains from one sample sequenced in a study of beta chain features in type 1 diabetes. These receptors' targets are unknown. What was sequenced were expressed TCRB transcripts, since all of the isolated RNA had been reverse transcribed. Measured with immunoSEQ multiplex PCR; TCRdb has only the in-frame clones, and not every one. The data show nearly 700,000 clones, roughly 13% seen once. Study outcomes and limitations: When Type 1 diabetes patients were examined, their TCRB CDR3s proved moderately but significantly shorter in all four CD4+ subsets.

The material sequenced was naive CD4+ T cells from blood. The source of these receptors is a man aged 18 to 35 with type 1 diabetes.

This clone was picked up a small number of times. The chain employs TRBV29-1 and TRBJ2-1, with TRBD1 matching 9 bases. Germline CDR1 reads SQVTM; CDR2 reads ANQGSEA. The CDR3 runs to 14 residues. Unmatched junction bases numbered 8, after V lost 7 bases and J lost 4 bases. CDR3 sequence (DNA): TGCAGCGCCAGGGACAGGGATTTTTACAATGAGCAGTTCTTC. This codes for CSARDRDFYNEQFF.

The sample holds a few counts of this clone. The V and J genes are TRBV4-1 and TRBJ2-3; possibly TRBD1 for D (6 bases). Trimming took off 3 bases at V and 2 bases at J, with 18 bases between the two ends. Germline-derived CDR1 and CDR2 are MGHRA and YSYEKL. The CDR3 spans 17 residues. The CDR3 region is CASSHPTPGTYTDTQYF. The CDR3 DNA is TGCGCCAGCAGCCATCCTACTCCCGGGACATACACAGATACGCAGTATTTT.

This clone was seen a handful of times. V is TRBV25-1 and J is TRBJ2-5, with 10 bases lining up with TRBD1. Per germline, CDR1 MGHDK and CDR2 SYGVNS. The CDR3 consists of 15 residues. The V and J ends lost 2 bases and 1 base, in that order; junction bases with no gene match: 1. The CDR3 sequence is CASSERTGGQETQYF. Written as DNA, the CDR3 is TGTGCCAGCAGTGAACGGACAGGGGGCCAAGAGACCCAGTACTTC.

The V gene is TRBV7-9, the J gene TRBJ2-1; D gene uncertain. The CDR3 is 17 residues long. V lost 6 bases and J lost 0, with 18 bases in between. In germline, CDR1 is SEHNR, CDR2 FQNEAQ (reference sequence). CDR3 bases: TGTGCCAGCAGTCCCCTCTACACCTCGAGCTCCTACAATGAGCAGTTCTTC. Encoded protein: CASSPLYTSSSYNEQFF.

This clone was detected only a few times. Here the CDR3 DNA reads TGTGCCAGCAGTGAAGCGGGGGCACCTGGGGCCAACGTCCTGACTTTC. Encoded protein: CASSEAGAPGANVLTF. The chain links TRBV2 to TRBJ2-6, with a possible D match to TRBD1 (6 bases). This CDR3 comprises 16 residues. Germline assignment: CDR1 SNHLY and CDR2 FYNNEI. V lost 0 bases and J 2 bases, leaving 8 bases between the germline ends.

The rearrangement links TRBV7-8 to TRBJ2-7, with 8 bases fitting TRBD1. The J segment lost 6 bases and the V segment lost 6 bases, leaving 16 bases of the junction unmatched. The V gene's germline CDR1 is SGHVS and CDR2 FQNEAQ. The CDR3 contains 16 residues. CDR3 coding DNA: TGTGCCAGCAGTCGTTCGAGGGGGACAGGCTTAACCGAGCAGTACTTC. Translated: CASSRSRGTGLTEQYF.

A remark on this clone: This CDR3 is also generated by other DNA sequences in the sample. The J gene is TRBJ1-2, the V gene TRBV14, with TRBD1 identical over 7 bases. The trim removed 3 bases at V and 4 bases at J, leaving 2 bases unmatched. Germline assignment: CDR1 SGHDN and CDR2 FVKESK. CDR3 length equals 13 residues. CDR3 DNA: TGTGCCAGCAGCCAGGACAGGACCTATGGCTACACCTTC. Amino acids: CASSQDRTYGYTF.

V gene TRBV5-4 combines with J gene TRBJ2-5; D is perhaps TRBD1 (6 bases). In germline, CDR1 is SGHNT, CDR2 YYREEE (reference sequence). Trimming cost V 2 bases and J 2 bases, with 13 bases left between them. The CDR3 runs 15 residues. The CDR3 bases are TGTGCCAGCAGCTTCAACGCAGGGACACAAGAGACCCAGTACTTC. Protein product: CASSFNAGTQETQYF. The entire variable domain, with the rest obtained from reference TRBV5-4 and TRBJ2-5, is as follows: ETGVTQSPTHLIKTRGQQVTLRCSSQSGHNTVSWYQQALGQGPQFIFQYYREEENGRGNFPPRFSGLQFPNYSSELNVNALELDDSALYLCASSFNAGTQETQYFGPGTRLLVL.

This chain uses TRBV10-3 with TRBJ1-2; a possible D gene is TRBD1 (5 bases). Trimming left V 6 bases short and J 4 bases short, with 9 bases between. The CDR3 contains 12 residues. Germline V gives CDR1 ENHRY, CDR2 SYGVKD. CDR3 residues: CAISRESYGYTF. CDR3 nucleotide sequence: TGTGCCATCAGCAGGGAGTCCTATGGCTACACCTTC.

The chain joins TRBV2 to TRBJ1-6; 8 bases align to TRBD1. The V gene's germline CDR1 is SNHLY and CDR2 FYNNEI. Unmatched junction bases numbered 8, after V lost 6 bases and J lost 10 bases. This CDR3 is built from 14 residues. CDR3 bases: TGTGCCAGCAGCCTGACAGGGGCAATATCACCCCTCCACTTT. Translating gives CASSLTGAISPLHF.

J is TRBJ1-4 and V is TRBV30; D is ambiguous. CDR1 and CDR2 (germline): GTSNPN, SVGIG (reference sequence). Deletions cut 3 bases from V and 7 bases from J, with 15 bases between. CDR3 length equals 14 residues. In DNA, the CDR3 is TGTGCCTGGAGGCCCCCGGTAATGGGTGAAAAACTGTTTTTT. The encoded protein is CAWRPPVMGEKLFF.

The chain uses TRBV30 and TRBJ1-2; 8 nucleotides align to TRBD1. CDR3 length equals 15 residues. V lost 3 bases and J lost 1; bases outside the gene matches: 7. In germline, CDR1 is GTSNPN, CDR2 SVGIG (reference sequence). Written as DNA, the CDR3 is TGTGCCTGGAGCGGATGGGACAGGAATAACTATGGCTACACCTTC. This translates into CAWSGWDRNNYGYTF. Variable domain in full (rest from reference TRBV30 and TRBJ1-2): SQTIHQWPATLVQPVGSPLSLECTVEGTSNPNLYWYRQAAGRGLQLLFYSVGIGQISSEVPQNLSASRPQDRQFILSSKKLLLSDSGFYLCAWSGWDRNNYGYTFGSGTRLTVV.

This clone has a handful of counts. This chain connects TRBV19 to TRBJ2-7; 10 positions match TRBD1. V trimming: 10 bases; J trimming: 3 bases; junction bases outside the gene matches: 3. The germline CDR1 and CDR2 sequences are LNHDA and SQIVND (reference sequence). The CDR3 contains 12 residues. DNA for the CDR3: TGTGCCACCGGGGACAGGGGCTACGAGCAGTACTTC. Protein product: CATGDRGYEQYF.

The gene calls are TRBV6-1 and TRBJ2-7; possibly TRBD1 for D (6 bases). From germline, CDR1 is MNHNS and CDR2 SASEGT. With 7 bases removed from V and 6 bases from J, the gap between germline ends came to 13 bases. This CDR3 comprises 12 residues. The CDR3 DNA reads TGTGCCAGCACCAGGACAGTCGGCGAGCAGTACTTC. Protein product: CASTRTVGEQYF.

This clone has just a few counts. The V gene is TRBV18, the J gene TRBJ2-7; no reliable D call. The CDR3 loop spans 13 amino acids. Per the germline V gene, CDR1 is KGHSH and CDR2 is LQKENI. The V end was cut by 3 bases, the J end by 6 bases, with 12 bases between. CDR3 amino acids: CASSPPLGTEQYF. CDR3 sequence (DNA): TGTGCCAGCTCACCCCCATTAGGTACCGAGCAGTACTTC. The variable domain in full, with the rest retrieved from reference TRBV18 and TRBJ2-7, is NAGVMQNPRHLVRRRGQEARLRCSPMKGHSHVYWYRQLPEEGLKFMVYLQKENIIDESGMPKERFSAEFPKEGPSILRIQQVVRGDSAAYFCASSPPLGTEQYFGPGTRLTVT.

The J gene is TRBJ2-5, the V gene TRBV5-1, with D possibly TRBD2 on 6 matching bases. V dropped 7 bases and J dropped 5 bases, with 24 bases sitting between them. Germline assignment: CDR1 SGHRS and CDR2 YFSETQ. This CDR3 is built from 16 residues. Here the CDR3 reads CASRLPGLSDRETQYF. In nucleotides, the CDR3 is TGCGCCAGCCGCCTTCCGGGACTCAGCGATCGGGAGACCCAGTACTTC.

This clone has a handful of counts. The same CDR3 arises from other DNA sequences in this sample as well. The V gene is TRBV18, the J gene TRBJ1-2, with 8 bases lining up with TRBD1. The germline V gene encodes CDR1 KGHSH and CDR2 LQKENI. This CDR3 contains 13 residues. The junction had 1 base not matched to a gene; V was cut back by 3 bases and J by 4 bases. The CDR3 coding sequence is TGTGCCAGCTCACCGGACAGGGCCTATGGCTACACCTTC. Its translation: CASSPDRAYGYTF.

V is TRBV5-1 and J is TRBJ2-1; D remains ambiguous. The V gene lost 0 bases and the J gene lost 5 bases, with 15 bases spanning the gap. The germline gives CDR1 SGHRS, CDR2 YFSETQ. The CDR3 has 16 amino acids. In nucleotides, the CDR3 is TGCGCCAGCAGCTTGGCTCCATTAAAGGTTAACAATGAGCAGTTCTTC. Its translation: CASSLAPLKVNNEQFF.

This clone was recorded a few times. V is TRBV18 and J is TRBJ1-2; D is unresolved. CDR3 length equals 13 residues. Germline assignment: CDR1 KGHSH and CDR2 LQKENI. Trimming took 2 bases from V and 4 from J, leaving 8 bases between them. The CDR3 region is CASSPIESYGYTF. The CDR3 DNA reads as TGTGCCAGCTCACCAATCGAGTCCTATGGCTACACCTTC.

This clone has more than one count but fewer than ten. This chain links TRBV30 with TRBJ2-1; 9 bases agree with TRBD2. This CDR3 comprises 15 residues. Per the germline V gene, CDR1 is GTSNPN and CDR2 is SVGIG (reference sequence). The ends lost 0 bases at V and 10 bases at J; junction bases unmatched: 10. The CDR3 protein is CAWSVTAGGTLEQFF. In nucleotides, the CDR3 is TGTGCCTGGAGTGTAACCGCGGGGGGGACCCTAGAGCAGTTCTTC.